Detailed here is one TCR beta chain. The CDR3 totals 15 residues. In germline, CDR1 is MGHRA, CDR2 YSYEKL. V was trimmed by 0 bases and J by 4 bases, leaving 12 bases between them. The sample belongs to a study of blood T cell repertoires in COVID-19. In the original analysis: Amplification with reference gene primers provided the estimates of nucleated cell counts. The repertoire was sequenced with immunoSEQ multiplex PCR; TCRdb's copy has only in-frame clones and lacks some. That table gives V, J and clone size, and the DNA gave D and trimming. This table has 45,000 to 55,000 clones, roughly 89% appearing once.

The TCR sequence derives from a man aged 45 to 65 with acute or convalescent COVID-19. This chain connects TRBV4-1 to TRBJ2-5, with D possibly being TRBD2 (7 bases). Sequencing used peripheral blood. Here the CDR3 DNA reads TGCGCCAGCAGCCAAGAGGGGGGGCGGGTAGAGACCCAGTACTTC. Translation: CASSQEGGRVETQYF.